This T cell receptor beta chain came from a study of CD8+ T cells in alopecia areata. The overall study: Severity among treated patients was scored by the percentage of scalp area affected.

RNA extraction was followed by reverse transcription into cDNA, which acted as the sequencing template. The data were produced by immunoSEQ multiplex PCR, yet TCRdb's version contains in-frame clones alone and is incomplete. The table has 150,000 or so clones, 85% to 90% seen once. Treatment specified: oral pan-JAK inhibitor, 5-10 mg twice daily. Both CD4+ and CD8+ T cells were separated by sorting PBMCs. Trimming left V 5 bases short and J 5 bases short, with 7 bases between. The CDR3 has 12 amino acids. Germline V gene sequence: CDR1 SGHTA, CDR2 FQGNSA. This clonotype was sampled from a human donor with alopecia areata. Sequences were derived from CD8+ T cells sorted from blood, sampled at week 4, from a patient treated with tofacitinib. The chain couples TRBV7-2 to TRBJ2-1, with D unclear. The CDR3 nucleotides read TGTGCCAGCAGCCCGCATCACAATGAGCAGTTCTTC. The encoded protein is CASSPHHNEQFF.